Described below is a single T cell receptor beta chain sequence and its context. Which antigen it targets is not known. Per-base qualities were not stored, and no clone one base away is much larger. The sample originates from a study of blood T cells in healthy people across ages (dated by TCRdb to between 2014 and 2016). Turning to the overall study: Template switching captured roughly one uniquely barcoded TCR beta cDNA molecule per two T cells in model experiments. To track age-related changes in TCR beta repertoire diversity, the study relied on deep sequencing normalized with unique cDNA molecular identifiers. Donors were grouped into four age groups: young (average approximately 16 years), middle-aged (roughly 40), aged (roughly 62) and long-lived (roughly 80). To avoid experimental bias, donors of different ages were spread randomly across the sequencing lanes. Two additional independent replicas of 1 million unique cDNA reads from the same blood draw were analyzed for two donors (one aged 18 to 29 and one aged 80 or older).

Library preparation used 5' RACE. The listed sequencing device is Illumina HiSeq 2500. A second PCR of roughly 6 to 12 cycles was performed with a sample-barcoded 5' primer and a J-beta primer mix. Each TCR beta cDNA molecule received a unique molecular identifier from a template-switch 5' adaptor carrying 12 random nucleotides. Each sample yielded at least 3 million CDR3-containing paired-end reads. First-strand cDNA was synthesized from all RNA with the Mint cDNA synthesis kit, primed by a TRBC-specific oligonucleotide. Following uracil-DNA glycosylase treatment, all cDNA underwent a first 18-cycle PCR with the universal primers M1SS and BC2_uni_R. Regarding the original processing steps: For normalization, 1 million high-quality reads, each with a distinct molecular identifier, were randomly selected from each sample. Reads sharing molecular identifiers were discarded rather than binned into consensus sequences. MiTCR, run with a Q25 quality threshold and the strictest error-elimination algorithm, handled CDR3 identification, clonotype clustering and error correction. A nonparametric unseen species model with Euler transformation was used to estimate lower-bound total TCR beta diversity. The public reads were run again by TCRdb, first through fastp at Q25 and then through MiXCR, and only productive beta chains were kept. Every distinct CDR3 protein forms one entry, paired with its most common genes and DNA. These V and J calls originate from TCRdb's pipeline instead of the authors' own analysis. The sample contains fewer than 800,000 distinct CDR3 sequences, approximately 49% of them found a single time. Clones ranked in the top ten supply under 35% of the sample.

The investigation overall reported the following: Estimates of total diversity based on one million sequenced T cells were regarded as lower bounds and as underestimates. A strong correlation was found between observed TCR beta diversity and the percentage of naive T cells measured by flow cytometry. Compared with the aged group, more naive CD4+ T cells, fewer expanded clones and increased TCR diversity were shown by the long-lived group, suggesting age selection. Conclusive comparison of naive and antigen-experienced compartments was prevented by the profiling of bulk unsorted PBMCs. The CMV infection status of donors was not known, potentially confounding age-related changes in expanded clonotypes. Observed TCR beta diversity per million T cells fell roughly linearly with age, and a significant reduction was already apparent by age around 40.

Systemically healthy Caucasian individuals from Russia, 39 in total and aged roughly 6 to 90 years, were included as donors. About 9.8 milliliters of peripheral blood were drawn from each donor into EDTA-treated Vacutainer tubes. Ficoll-Paque density-gradient centrifugation was used to isolate PBMCs, with at least 6.5 million per sample. Total RNA was extracted from PBMCs with Trizol reagent, with at least 5.5 micrograms obtained per sample. For every donor, an aliquot of PBMCs went through flow cytometry to measure the percentages of naive CD45RAhigh/CD27high T cells. The CDR3 numbers 15 residues from cysteine through phenylalanine. The kept DNA is CDR3 alone, 45 bases in frame from the first base. CDR1 and CDR2 are drawn from the germline V gene (reference sequence): DFQATT, SNEGSKA. At the junction V is shortened by 3 bases and J by 0 bases; bases outside the gene matches: 5.

Here the chain combines TRBV20-1 and TRBJ2-3; TRBD2 matches 8 bases in the middle. The receptor comes from a woman aged 60 to 75 in good health. Sample: blood. The CDR3: CSARGLGQSTDTQYF. The nucleotides are TGCAGTGCTAGGGGACTAGGGCAGAGCACAGATACGCAGTATTTT.